These T cell receptor beta chains were read from a single sample in a study of a mutant IDH1 vaccine in newly diagnosed glioma. No antigen is known for these receptors. Sequenced by immunoSEQ multiplex PCR; TCRdb stores in-frame clones only, minus some. Of roughly 72,000 clones in the sample, roughly 91% were seen once. The source was PBMCs, collected from a glioma patient whose treatment included an IDH1 peptide vaccine. Receptors originate from a woman between 45 and 65 years old with glioma. CDR3s include the opening cysteine and the closing phenylalanine or tryptophan. Fields, in order: V gene, clone size, J gene, CDR3 protein. Size is omitted from some rows. Given values are once, few, many or a class for expanded clones.

TRBV11-3,-,TRBJ2-7,CASSLGTQGALNEQYF
TRBV29-1,once,TRBJ2-2,CSVEASGSGTGELFF
TRBV5-1,few,TRBJ2-1,CASSLRWGSSYNEQFF
TRBV7-9,-,TRBJ1-2,CASSFGTGANYGYTF
TRBV4-1,-,TRBJ2-2,CASSQAQGGRRELFF
TRBV28,-,TRBJ2-7,CASSRLAGDYEQYF
TRBV28,-,TRBJ1-5,CASSSPGGVRAQPQHF
TRBV4-1,-,TRBJ1-2,CASSQEPGASYGYTF
TRBV27,-,TRBJ2-7,CASRTQQGAAYEQYF
TRBV5-8,once,TRBJ2-5,CASSTGETQYF
TRBV5-4,-,TRBJ2-1,CASSSRSLSYNEQFF
TRBV5-1,-,TRBJ2-1,CASRSGVEQFF
TRBV7-3,-,TRBJ2-3,CASSHVQGGVDTQYF
TRBV28,-,TRBJ1-1,CASSSLRTVTEAFF
TRBV6-5,-,TRBJ2-7,CASSFHQGAGYEQYF
TRBV28,-,TRBJ2-1,CASRGVRWGNEQFF
TRBV15,once,TRBJ2-1,CATSGRRGGPYNEQFF
TRBV6-1,-,TRBJ2-3,CASAPDRGDTQYF
TRBV19,-,TRBJ2-2,CASSAHRGTSTGELFF
TRBV27,-,TRBJ2-5,CASSSTSGSPETQYF
TRBV7-8,-,TRBJ1-4,CASSLGGQVGEKLFF
TRBV23-1,few,TRBJ2-1,CASSQSWKREVRIHEQFF
TRBV29-1,-,TRBJ2-3,CSVGTTDTQYF
TRBV19,-,TRBJ2-4,CASSDRGAPNIQYF
TRBV27,-,TRBJ2-1,CASSPSGRDPVF
TRBV11-2,-,TRBJ2-7,CASSPPRTDIYEQYF
TRBV14,-,TRBJ1-1,CASSQARQLNTEAFF
TRBV6-5,-,TRBJ2-7,CASSYPRVAGTYEQYF
TRBV29-1,-,TRBJ2-3,CSVEKQRADTQYF